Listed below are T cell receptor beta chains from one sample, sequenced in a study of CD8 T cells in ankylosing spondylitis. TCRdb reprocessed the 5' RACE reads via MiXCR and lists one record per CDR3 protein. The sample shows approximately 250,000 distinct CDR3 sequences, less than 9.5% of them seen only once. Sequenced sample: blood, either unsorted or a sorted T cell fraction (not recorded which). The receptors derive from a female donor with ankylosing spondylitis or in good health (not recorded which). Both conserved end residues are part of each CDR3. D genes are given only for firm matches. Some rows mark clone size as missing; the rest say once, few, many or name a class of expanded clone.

CASSFQGPGVQETQYF	NA	many	TRBV7-7	TRBJ2-5
CASSPGRTFYGYTF	NA	many	TRBV6-1	TRBJ1-2
CASDRSQPQHF	NA	many	TRBV21-1	TRBJ1-5
CSAGYINQPQHF	NA	NA	TRBV20-1	TRBJ1-5
CSANSGGYNRNEQFF	NA	few	TRBV20-1	TRBJ2-1
CATRDSNNYGYTF	NA	many	TRBV12-3/TRBV12-4	TRBJ1-2
CSARGTGLGPQHF	TRBD1	many	TRBV20-1	TRBJ1-5
CASSLTRGETQYF	NA	many	TRBV7-9	TRBJ2-5
CASTETWPGANVLTF	NA	many	TRBV6-1	TRBJ2-6
CASSFGFGETQYF	NA	many	TRBV12-3/TRBV12-4	TRBJ2-5
CASWTLGYF	NA	many	TRBV3-1	TRBJ2-4
CASSRWAEAFF	NA	NA	TRBV19	TRBJ1-1
CASSRTGTTTYNEQFF	TRBD2	many	TRBV7-8	TRBJ2-1
CASSPGLAGAGSEQYF	TRBD2	many	TRBV18	TRBJ2-7
CASSVSLANYGYTF	NA	many	TRBV12-3/TRBV12-4	TRBJ1-2
CASSLAGGTEHGYTF	NA	few	TRBV7-2	TRBJ1-2
CASSPGTGGDEQYF	TRBD1	many	TRBV5-8	TRBJ2-7
CASSQETGRRRELFF	NA	many	TRBV3-1	TRBJ2-2
CASSQARGMGNEQFF	TRBD1	many	TRBV4-3	TRBJ2-1
CASSSKGLFEETQYF	NA	NA	TRBV28	TRBJ2-5
CASSPGLEETQYF	TRBD2	many	TRBV11-1	TRBJ2-5
CASSREFNEQFF	NA	many	TRBV4-1	TRBJ2-1
CASSKGTVRKFSEQYF	NA	many	TRBV21-1	TRBJ2-7
CASTRSQINNEQFF	NA	few	TRBV19	TRBJ2-1
CASSFALAGGDEQFF	TRBD2	NA	TRBV5-1	TRBJ2-1
CASSSSGETQYF	NA	few	TRBV5-1	TRBJ2-5
CSVESSYEQYF	NA	many	TRBV29-1	TRBJ2-7
CASSLRPGSSGNTIYF	NA	NA	TRBV11-2	TRBJ1-3
CASTRSGNEQFF	NA	few	TRBV13	TRBJ2-1
CSARLPKKRDESDTQYF	TRBD2	NA	TRBV20-1	TRBJ2-3
CASSGPGTSGRAAEQFF	TRBD2	NA	TRBV7-2	TRBJ2-1
CATSDLLDMYNEQFF	NA	NA	TRBV24-1	TRBJ2-1
CASSLAAQGSYGYTF	TRBD1	many	TRBV5-5	TRBJ1-2
CASRDSSLSYEQYF	NA	many	TRBV2	TRBJ2-7
CASSPGGAGSSYEQYF	NA	many	TRBV5-5	TRBJ2-7
CSVEGSGSEQYF	NA	many	TRBV29-1	TRBJ2-7
CATSHGPGKRQFF	NA	many	TRBV24-1	TRBJ2-1
CASSWGLAGGYEQYF	TRBD2	many	TRBV12-3/TRBV12-4	TRBJ2-7
CASSLEGDLKTQYF	NA	many	TRBV5-1	TRBJ2-5
CASSFRAGAVDEQYF	TRBD2	NA	TRBV5-6	TRBJ2-7
CASSLVISAQETQYF	NA	few	TRBV7-2	TRBJ2-5
CASSQERDILAGNTIYF	NA	many	TRBV3-1	TRBJ1-3